This T cell receptor beta chain was retrieved from a study of T cell repertoires in cytomegalovirus infection. Study as a whole: Through public TCR beta signatures, both CMV infection and matching HLA type were indicated.

From germline, CDR1 is DFQATT and CDR2 SNEGSKA (reference sequence). V lost 8 bases, J lost 8 bases, and 9 bases stayed unmatched. The CDR3 runs to 12 residues. Note on this clonotype: As yet, its antigen is unknown.

Study-level points and caveats: Cumulated frequencies of public TCR beta families served to identify carriers of CMV plus the relevant HLA. Predominance within the ex vivo response was attributable to HLA-C-restricted CMV-specific TCR beta clonotypes.

MiXCR, run by TCRdb on the reads, gives a single entry per CDR3 protein. The table has 630,000 or so distinct CDR3 sequences, 20% to 25% seen once; the top ten hold less than 9.5%. This chain links TRBV20-1 with TRBJ2-1; 7 positions match TRBD2. This clonotype was obtained from a human donor in good health (CMV status not recorded). Some clones in this sample may be carry-over from other donors' samples. What was sequenced was CD8+ T cells from PBMCs. DNA of the CDR3: TGCAGTACCCGCAGGGAGGGCTATGAGCAGTTCTTC. Translation: CSTRREGYEQFF.